The 28 T cell receptor beta chains reported below all come from one sample, sequenced in a study of identical twins. TCRdb recomputed calls from the 5' RACE reads with MiXCR, one row per CDR3 protein. The repertoire consists of around 670,000 distinct CDR3 sequences, with roughly 6% occurring once and the leading ten covering around 1.9%. Sequencing was carried out using naive T cells sorted from blood. These receptors originate from a man aged 18 to 29 in good health.

This clonotype appeared a few times. The V gene is TRBV7-8, the J gene TRBJ2-6; unclear D gene. The CDR3 runs to 15 residues. Germline V gene sequence: CDR1 SGHVS, CDR2 FQNEAQ. V was trimmed by 3 bases and J by 2 bases, leaving 8 bases between them. The DNA for the CDR3 is TGTGCCAGCAGCTTTCGTGGACCTGGGGCCAACGTCCTGACTTTC. Amino acid sequence: CASSFRGPGANVLTF.

In this sample, this clonotype turned up many times. The chain joins TRBV12-3 or TRBV12-4 to TRBJ2-1; TRBD1 or TRBD2 may be the D gene (5 bases each). Trimming shortened V by 2 bases and J by 2 bases, and 10 bases separated the two germline ends. This CDR3 spans 15 amino acids. Written as DNA, the CDR3 is TGTGCCAGCAGTTTATCCGGGACGACCTACAATGAGCAGTTCTTC. Protein: CASSLSGTTYNEQFF.

This clonotype showed up many times. The chain recombines TRBV29-1 with TRBJ1-1, with TRBD1 as a possible D gene (5 bases). CDR1 and CDR2 (germline): SQVTM, ANQGSEA. The V gene lost 7 bases and the J gene lost 10 bases, with 22 bases spanning the gap. The CDR3 extends over 13 amino acids. The CDR3 sequence is CSARAGPLGTAFF. As DNA, the CDR3 is TGCAGCGCCCGGGCGGGGCCATTGGGGACAGCTTTCTTT. Full variable domain (missing parts from reference TRBV29-1 and TRBJ1-1): SAVISQKPSRDICQRGTSLTIQCQVDSQVTMMFWYRQQPGQSLTLIATANQGSEATYESGFVIDKFPISRPNLTFSTLTVSNMSPEDSSIYLCSARAGPLGTAFFGQGTRLTVV.

The table lists this clonotype with many counts. This chain joins TRBV5-1 and TRBJ2-1; D is unclear. The germline CDR1 and CDR2 sequences are SGHRS and YFSETQ. The CDR3 length is 13 residues. Trimming took off 2 bases at V and 5 bases at J, with 8 bases between the two ends. This CDR3 is CASSLLQNNEQFF. The CDR3 DNA follows: TGCGCCAGCAGCTTATTACAGAACAATGAGCAGTTCTTC.

This clonotype was counted ten times or more. This chain joins TRBV5-1 and TRBJ2-3; no reliable D call. Trimming left V 3 bases short and J 1 base short, with 15 bases between. The CDR3 runs to 16 residues. The germline gives CDR1 SGHRS, CDR2 YFSETQ. CDR3 residues: CASSWNGPSGTDTQYF. The DNA of the CDR3 is TGCGCCAGCAGCTGGAATGGACCCTCCGGCACAGATACGCAGTATTTT.

A remark on this clonotype: A read error may explain this, as a much larger clone is one base away. As the CDR3 is not closed by the conserved phenylalanine or tryptophan, this likely results from a read error. The chain recombines TRBV29-1 with TRBJ1-1, with no clear D. The CDR3 has 13 residues. The V gene's germline CDR1 is SQVTM and CDR2 ANQGSEA. Trimming cost V 3 bases and J 0 bases, with 8 bases left between them. The CDR3 DNA follows: TGCAGCGTTGAGGACGGTATGAACACTGAAGCTTTCCTT. Translated, it gives CSVEDGMNTEAFL.

This clonotype occurred many times. The chain couples TRBV2 to TRBJ2-3; 7 bases align to TRBD1. The CDR3 extends over 17 amino acids. V gave up 6 bases and J gave up 0 bases; unmatched junction bases: 12. Germline V CDR1 and CDR2: SNHLY, FYNNEI. Written as DNA, the CDR3 is TGTGCCAGCAGGGGGACCGGGACAGACCCTAGCACAGATACGCAGTATTTT. It is translated as CASRGTGTDPSTDTQYF.

There are a few counts of this clonotype. The chain uses TRBV5-8 and TRBJ2-7; D is undetermined. The CDR3 is 14 amino acids. V was trimmed by 4 bases and J by 6 bases, leaving 17 bases between them. Per germline, CDR1 SGHTS and CDR2 YDEGEE. The CDR3 DNA reads TGTGCCAGCAGCCATACCGTGGCACAGCCCGAGCAGTACTTC. This encodes CASSHTVAQPEQYF.

The rearrangement links TRBV4-3 to TRBJ2-1; 9 bases fit TRBD2. The CDR3 has 17 residues. V was clipped by 0 bases and J by 3 bases; unmatched bases: 6. Germline values: CDR1 LGHNA, CDR2 YSLEER. In DNA, the CDR3 is TGCGCCAGCAGCCAAGATCGAGGAGCGGGAGGCTACAATGAGCAGTTCTTC. This codes for CASSQDRGAGGYNEQFF.

This clonotype occurred a few times. The CDR3 DNA reads as TGCAGCGCCCTCCCTTCCTACAATGAGCAGTTCTTC. As protein: CSALPSYNEQFF. The V gene is TRBV29-1, the J gene TRBJ2-1; D is unclear. The CDR3 has 12 residues. V was pared by 7 bases and J by 1 base, with 8 bases between. The germline V gene has CDR1 SQVTM and CDR2 ANQGSEA.

The genes are TRBV24-1 and TRBJ2-1; 9 bases map to TRBD2. Germline-derived CDR1 and CDR2 are KGHDR and SFDVKD. This CDR3 comprises 19 residues. The V gene end was trimmed by 3 bases and the J gene end by 7 bases; junction bases not matched to a gene: 18. The CDR3 bases are TGTGCCACCAGTGATGCAGGGGGGCTAGCGGGAAGAGGGCGGAATGAGCAGTTCTTC. It yields the protein CATSDAGGLAGRGRNEQFF.

This clonotype has ten or more counts. V gene TRBV6-1 combines with J gene TRBJ2-7; D is perhaps TRBD2 (5 bases). CDR3 length: 15 residues. The ends were cut back, 5 bases at V and 5 bases at J, with 19 bases in the middle. Germline CDR1 MNHNS, CDR2 SASEGT. In DNA, the CDR3 is TGTGCCAGCAGTCAAAGTCGGGGTAGCATCCACGAGCAGTACGTC. Amino acids: CASSQSRGSIHEQYV.

This clonotype was recorded at least ten times. The V gene is TRBV14, the J gene TRBJ2-1; unclear D gene. CDR1 is SGHDN, CDR2 FVKESK, per germline. This CDR3 is 13 amino acids long. The germline V and J ends were trimmed by 1 base and 6 bases, with 7 bases remaining between them. CDR3 in amino acids: CASSQGAVNEQFF. As DNA, the CDR3 is TGTGCCAGCAGCCAAGGAGCAGTCAATGAGCAGTTCTTC.

The chain is built from TRBV13 and TRBJ2-1; a weak D match, TRBD2 (5 bases). V shed 2 bases and J shed 3 bases, with 11 bases lying between them. The CDR3 has 15 residues. Germline assignment: CDR1 PRHDT and CDR2 FYEKMQ (reference sequence). The CDR3: CASSLTRRDYNEQFF. In nucleotides, the CDR3 is TGTGCCAGCAGCTTAACTCGACGGGACTACAATGAGCAGTTCTTC.

This clonotype was counted ten times or more. V usage is TRBV5-1 and J usage is TRBJ2-2; 10 nucleotides line up with TRBD2. The CDR3 contains 14 residues. Per the germline V gene, CDR1 is SGHRS and CDR2 is YFSETQ. The junction had 5 bases not matched to a gene; V was cut back by 5 bases and J by 7 bases. The CDR3 bases are TGCGCCAGCAGAAGCGGGAGGGTCGACGGGGAGCTGTTTTTT. Translated, it gives CASRSGRVDGELFF.

This clonotype was detected ten times or more. The gene calls are TRBV28 and TRBJ2-5, with unresolved D. CDR3 length: 12 amino acids. The germline V gene has CDR1 MDHEN and CDR2 SYDVKM. The V gene lost 6 bases and the J gene lost 2 bases, with 7 bases spanning the gap. The CDR3 nucleotides read TGTGCCAGCAGGGGCGTTCAAGAGACCCAGTACTTC. Its translation is CASRGVQETQYF.

This clonotype has a count of ten or more. The chain combines TRBV5-1 with TRBJ1-1, with D possibly being TRBD1 (6 bases). Trimming pared 4 bases from V and 7 bases from J, leaving 17 bases between. This CDR3 spans 14 amino acids. The germline V gene encodes CDR1 SGHRS and CDR2 YFSETQ. The CDR3 DNA is TGCGCCAGCAGCCTACAGGGTAGCGGTGGTGAAGCTTTCTTT. Its protein product is CASSLQGSGGEAFF.

The chain joins TRBV3-1 to TRBJ2-1; D gene uncertain. Looked up from germline, CDR1 is LGHDT and CDR2 is YNNKEL (reference sequence). V was clipped by 0 bases and J by 10 bases, with 7 bases between them. The length of the CDR3 is 12 residues. CDR3 protein: CASSQDQREQFF. The CDR3 nucleotides read TGTGCCAGCAGCCAAGATCAACGGGAGCAGTTCTTC.

CDR3 sequence: CASSYDSGSGYEQYF. Here the CDR3 DNA reads TGTGCCAGCAGTTACGATTCGGGTTCTGGTTACGAGCAGTACTTC. The J gene is TRBJ2-7, the V gene TRBV7-6, with unresolved D. V lost 6 bases, J lost 4 bases, and 19 bases lay in between. CDR3 size: 15 residues. Looked up from germline, CDR1 is SGHVS and CDR2 is FNYEAQ.

This clonotype appeared many times. This chain links TRBV5-1 with TRBJ2-7, with D possibly TRBD1 on 6 matching bases. Trimming shortened V by 4 bases and J by 1 base, and 15 bases separated the two germline ends. The CDR3 runs 15 residues. Germline CDR1 SGHRS, CDR2 YFSETQ. The CDR3 here is CASSQATGKSYEQYV. The CDR3 DNA reads TGCGCCAGCAGCCAGGCAACAGGGAAATCCTACGAGCAGTACGTC.

In this sample, this clonotype turned up once. The chain couples TRBV10-1 to TRBJ1-1; D is ambiguous. Germline assignment: CDR1 WNHNN and CDR2 SYGVQD (reference sequence). This CDR3 region has 14 residues. V shed 2 bases and J shed 2 bases, with 9 bases lying between them. CDR3 bases: TGCGCCAGCAGTGAGGCCCGGGTAAACACTGAAGCTTTCTTT. Protein sequence: CASSEARVNTEAFF.

This clonotype was counted only a few times. The chain combines TRBV11-1 with TRBJ2-7; the D gene is possibly TRBD1 (6 bases). The V end lost 1 base, the J end lost 3 bases, and 25 bases lay between the germline ends. This CDR3 has 19 residues. CDR1 is SGHAT, CDR2 FQDESV, per germline (reference sequence). The CDR3 DNA is TGTGCCAGCAGCTTAGGAAGATCGGGACACCTTTCGGGGATCTACGAGCAGTACTTC. The encoded protein is CASSLGRSGHLSGIYEQYF.

This clonotype turned up a few times. The rearrangement uses TRBV6-2 or TRBV6-3 and TRBJ2-7; D not resolved. CDR3 length: 14 amino acids. Between the trimmed V and J ends, which lost 2 bases and 3 bases, there was a span of 11 bases. The germline V gene has CDR1 MNHEY and CDR2 SVGEGT. Here the CDR3 DNA reads TGTGCCAGCAGTTACGGCGCCAGGCTCTACGAGCAGTACTTC. It specifies CASSYGARLYEQYF.

This clonotype was picked up many times. V usage is TRBV20-1 and J usage is TRBJ2-7; maybe TRBD2 (6 bases). CDR3 length: 15 amino acids. Trimming took off 5 bases at V and 2 bases at J, with 19 bases between the two ends. Per the germline V gene, CDR1 is DFQATT and CDR2 is SNEGSKA (reference sequence). CDR3: CSAPLGAGRTYEQYF. The CDR3 region has the DNA TGCAGTGCTCCCCTGGGAGCGGGCAGAACCTACGAGCAGTACTTC.

This clonotype was detected ten times or more. At one end, the junction sequence differs from germline, possibly due to a read error. This rearrangement joins TRBV29-1 to TRBJ2-1; 7 nucleotides align to TRBD2. The length of the CDR3 is 13 residues. Germline CDR1 reads SQVTM; CDR2 reads ANQGSEA. The CDR3 bases are TGCAGCGTTGAAGGGCGACTAGCTAATATAGGGGTCTTC. It is translated as CSVEGRLANIGVF.

This clonotype was observed a handful of times. The chain couples TRBV5-1 to TRBJ2-3, with D possibly TRBD2 on 6 matching bases. The CDR3 runs to 16 residues. Germline CDR1 reads SGHRS; CDR2 reads YFSETQ. V dropped 4 bases and J dropped 0 bases, with 15 bases sitting between them. CDR3 loop: CASSRLGTVSTDTQYF. In nucleotides, the CDR3 is TGCGCCAGCAGCCGACTAGGGACGGTTAGCACAGATACGCAGTATTTT.

This clonotype appeared a few times. The chain couples TRBV20-1 to TRBJ2-2; D unresolved. Trimming removed 0 bases at V and 3 bases at J, with 5 bases between. The CDR3 contains 13 residues. Germline V gene sequence: CDR1 DFQATT, CDR2 SNEGSKA (reference sequence). The CDR3 region is CSAREIYTGELFF. The DNA of the CDR3 is TGCAGTGCTAGAGAGATATACACCGGGGAGCTGTTTTTT.

This clonotype has at least ten counts. CDR3: CSAQTTATGYGYTF. The CDR3 coding sequence is TGCAGTGCCCAAACGACCGCTACGGGCTATGGCTACACCTTC. The rearrangement links TRBV20-1 to TRBJ1-2; no definite D call. CDR1 and CDR2 (germline): DFQATT, SNEGSKA (reference sequence). The germline V and J ends were trimmed by 6 bases and 4 bases, with 18 bases remaining between them. This CDR3 spans 14 amino acids.